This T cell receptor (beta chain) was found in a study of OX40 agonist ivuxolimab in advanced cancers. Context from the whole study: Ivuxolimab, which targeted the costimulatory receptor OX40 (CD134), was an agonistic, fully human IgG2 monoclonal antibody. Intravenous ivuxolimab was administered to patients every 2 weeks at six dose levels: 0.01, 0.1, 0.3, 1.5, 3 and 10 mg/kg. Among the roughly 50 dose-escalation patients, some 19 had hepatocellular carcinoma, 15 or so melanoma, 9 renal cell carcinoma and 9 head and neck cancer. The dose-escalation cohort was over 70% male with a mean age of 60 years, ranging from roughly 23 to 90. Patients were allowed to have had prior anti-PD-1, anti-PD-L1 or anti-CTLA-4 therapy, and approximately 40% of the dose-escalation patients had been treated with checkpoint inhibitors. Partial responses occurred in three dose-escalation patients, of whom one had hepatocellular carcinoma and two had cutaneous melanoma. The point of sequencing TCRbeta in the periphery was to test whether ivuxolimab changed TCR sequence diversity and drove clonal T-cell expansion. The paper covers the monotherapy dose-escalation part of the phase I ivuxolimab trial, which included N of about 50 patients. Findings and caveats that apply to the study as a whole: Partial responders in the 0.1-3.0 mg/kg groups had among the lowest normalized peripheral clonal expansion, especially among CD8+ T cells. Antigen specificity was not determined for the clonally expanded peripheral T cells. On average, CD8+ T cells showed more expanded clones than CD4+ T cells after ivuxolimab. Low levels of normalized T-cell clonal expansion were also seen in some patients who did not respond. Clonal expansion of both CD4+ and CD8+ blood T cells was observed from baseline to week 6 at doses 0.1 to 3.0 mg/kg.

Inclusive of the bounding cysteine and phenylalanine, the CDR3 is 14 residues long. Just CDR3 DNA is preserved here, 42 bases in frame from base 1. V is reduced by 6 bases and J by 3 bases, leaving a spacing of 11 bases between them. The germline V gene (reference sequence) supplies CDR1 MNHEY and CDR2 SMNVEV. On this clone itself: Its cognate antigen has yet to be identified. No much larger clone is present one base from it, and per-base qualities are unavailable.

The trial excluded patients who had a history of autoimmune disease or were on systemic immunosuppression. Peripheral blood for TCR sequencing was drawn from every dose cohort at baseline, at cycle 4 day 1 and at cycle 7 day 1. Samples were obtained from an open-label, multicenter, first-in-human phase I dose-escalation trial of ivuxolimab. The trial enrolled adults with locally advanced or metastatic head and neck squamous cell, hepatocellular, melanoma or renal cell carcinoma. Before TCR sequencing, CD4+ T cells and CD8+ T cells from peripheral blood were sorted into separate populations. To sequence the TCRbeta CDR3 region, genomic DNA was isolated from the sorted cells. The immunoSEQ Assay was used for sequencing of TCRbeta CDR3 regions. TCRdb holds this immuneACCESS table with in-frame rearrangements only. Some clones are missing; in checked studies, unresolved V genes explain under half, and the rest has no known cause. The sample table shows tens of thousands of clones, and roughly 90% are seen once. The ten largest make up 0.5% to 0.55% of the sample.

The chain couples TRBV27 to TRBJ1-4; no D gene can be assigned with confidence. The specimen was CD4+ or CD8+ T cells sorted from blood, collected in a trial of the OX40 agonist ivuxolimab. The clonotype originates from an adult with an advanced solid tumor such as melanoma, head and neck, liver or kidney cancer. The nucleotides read TGTGCCAGCAGACCTATCCTGGCTAATGAAAAACTGTTTTTT. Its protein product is CASRPILANEKLFF.